The present entry profiles one T cell receptor beta chain with its context. Antigen: not known. Germline is not matched at one junction end, which may reflect a read error. Unique molecular identifiers featured in each of the TCR beta cDNA libraries. TCRdb itself ran the PCR reads through MiXCR, one entry per CDR3 protein. The profile shows approximately 460,000 distinct CDR3 sequences, around 40% of them singletons. The data stem from a study of post-analysis software for immune sequencing data. For the study at large: The courses of disease that were included comprised relapsing-remitting, secondary progressive and progressive-relapsing multiple sclerosis.

Points from the study as a whole: Versus controls, multiple sclerosis patients showed significantly lower diversity (normalized Chao1). There were roughly 5 TRBV segments more frequent in patients than controls, and TRBV5-6, TRBV5-1 and TRBV20-1 were among them.

This CDR3 region has 14 residues. CDR1 and CDR2 from the germline V gene are ENHRY and SYGVKD. This chain joins TRBV10-3 and TRBJ2-1; D ambiguous. The TCR originated in a girl aged 10-17 years with multiple sclerosis. Sequencing used blood. The CDR3 DNA reads TGTGCCAACAGTGAGTCGAGGCTGTACAATGAGCAGTTCTTC. This sequence encodes CANSESRLYNEQFF.